The rows below give T cell receptor beta chains drawn from one sample of a study of T cell responses to AZD1222 COVID-19 vaccine. TCRdb's table, derived via immunoSEQ multiplex PCR, lists solely in-frame clones and lacks some. The sample holds about 90,000 clones; 85% to 90% are singletons and the top ten take around a tenth. Material: peripheral blood, obtained on day 0 of MenACWY control vaccination. Receptors were obtained from an adult in good health. Each CDR3 is given with its conserved first and last residue. The order of the fields is clone size, J gene, D gene, V gene, CDR3 DNA, CDR3 protein. The D gene is left open where the match is weak. A row's size may be missing; if present it is once, few, many or a size class.

>-|TRBJ2-5|-|TRBV7-6
TGTGCCAGCAGCCCGTACCAAGAGACCCAGTACTTC
CASSPYQETQYF
>-|TRBJ1-1|-|TRBV7-8
TGTGCCAGCACCCTTCGGGGGCTGAACACTGAAGCTTTCTTT
CASTLRGLNTEAFF
>-|TRBJ2-3|TRBD1|TRBV5-1
TGCGCCAGCAGCTTGAGTACAGGGGAGAATACGCAGTATTTT
CASSLSTGENTQYF
>-|TRBJ1-6|TRBD1|TRBV5-5
TGTGCCAGCAGCCAACAATCGGGACAGGCAGGTTCACCCCTCCACTTT
CASSQQSGQAGSPLHF
>-|TRBJ2-7|TRBD2|TRBV20-1
TGCAGTGCTAGTAGGCCTAGCGGGGGCACCTACGAGCAGTACTTC
CSASRPSGGTYEQYF
>-|TRBJ1-2|-|TRBV30
TGTGCCTGGAGTGTACCACAGCTGGCCTCTTGGGGCTACACCTTC
CAWSVPQLASWGYTF
>-|TRBJ1-5|-|TRBV5-6
TGTGCCAGCAGCTTGAGTATTGGGATCTATCAGCCCCAGCATTTT
CASSLSIGIYQPQHF
>many|TRBJ2-2|-|TRBV5-1
TGCGCCAGCAGCAAGGGAAGGGACTCCGGGGAGCTGTTTTTT
CASSKGRDSGELFF
>-|TRBJ2-3|TRBD1|TRBV20-1
TGCAGTGCTAGTCAGGGGGCGGGAGATACGCAGTATTTT
CSASQGAGDTQYF
>-|TRBJ2-7|-|TRBV5-1
TGCGCCAGCAGCTTGGATCCCCATTACGAGCAGTACTTC
CASSLDPHYEQYF
>-|TRBJ1-3|-|TRBV6-6
TGTGCCAGCAGTTTGAAGATAGGAAACACCATATATTTT
CASSLKIGNTIYF
>-|TRBJ1-1|TRBD1|TRBV5-1
TGCGCCAGCAGCGCCTCAGGGGGCGTCGTCCCTAACACTGAAGCTTTCTTT
CASSASGGVVPNTEAFF
>few|TRBJ1-5|-|TRBV18
TGTGCCAGCTCACCAGAGTCACCTGGCAATCAGCCCCAGCATTTT
CASSPESPGNQPQHF
>-|TRBJ2-7|-|TRBV24-1
TGTGCCACCAGTGCTTCGGGACCCCGGGCCTACGAGCAGTACTTC
CATSASGPRAYEQYF
>once|TRBJ1-3|-|TRBV5-6
TGTGCCAGCAGCTTGGATCGGAACACTGGAAACACCATATATTTT
CASSLDRNTGNTIYF
>-|TRBJ1-6|-|TRBV2
TGTGCCAGCAGTGAAGTCTTCGGGGTCTTTAATTCACCCCTCCACTTT
CASSEVFGVFNSPLHF
>once|TRBJ1-1|-|TRBV6-5
TGTGCCAGCAGTTACTCGAGGCAGGGTAATGCTTTCTTT
CASSYSRQGNAFF
>-|TRBJ1-3|-|TRBV6-5
TGTGCCAGCAGTTTTAGACAGGCTGGAAACACCATATATTTT
CASSFRQAGNTIYF
>-|TRBJ1-6|-|TRBV9
TGTGCCAGCAGCGTAGAGGGTGCCAGGGCATCACCCCTCCACTTT
CASSVEGARASPLHF
>-|TRBJ1-5|TRBD1|TRBV18
TGTGCCAGCTCACAAGGACAGGGAGTAGGTCAGCCCCAGCATTTT
CASSQGQGVGQPQHF
>-|TRBJ2-6|-|TRBV9
TGTGCCAGCAGGCCTTCTGGGGCCAACGTCCTGACTTTC
CASRPSGANVLTF
>once|TRBJ1-4|-|TRBV29-1
TGCAACGTCACCGAGGGGGGTGTGGGTGAAAAACTGTTTTTT
CNVTEGGVGEKLFF
>-|TRBJ2-1|-|TRBV9
TGTGCCAGCAGCGTAGTAGGTAGCGGTAGCTCCTACAATGAGCAGTTCTTC
CASSVVGSGSSYNEQFF
>-|TRBJ2-1|TRBD2|TRBV5-1
TGCGCCAGCAGCTTGGTTCTAGCGGGGGCCTCCGGGAATGAGCAGTTCTTC
CASSLVLAGASGNEQFF
>-|TRBJ1-5|TRBD1|TRBV19
TGTGCCAGTAGTAGAGAACAGGGGACGGGAATTAAGATTCGACCCCAGCATTTT
CASSREQGTGIKIRPQHF
>-|TRBJ2-1|-|TRBV11-3
TGTGCCAGCAGCCAGGAATTGGGGGACAATGAGCAGTTCTTC
CASSQELGDNEQFF
>-|TRBJ1-1|TRBD1|TRBV27
TGTGCCAGCAGTTTCGAGGGGGCGCGGACTGAAGCTTTCTTT
CASSFEGARTEAFF